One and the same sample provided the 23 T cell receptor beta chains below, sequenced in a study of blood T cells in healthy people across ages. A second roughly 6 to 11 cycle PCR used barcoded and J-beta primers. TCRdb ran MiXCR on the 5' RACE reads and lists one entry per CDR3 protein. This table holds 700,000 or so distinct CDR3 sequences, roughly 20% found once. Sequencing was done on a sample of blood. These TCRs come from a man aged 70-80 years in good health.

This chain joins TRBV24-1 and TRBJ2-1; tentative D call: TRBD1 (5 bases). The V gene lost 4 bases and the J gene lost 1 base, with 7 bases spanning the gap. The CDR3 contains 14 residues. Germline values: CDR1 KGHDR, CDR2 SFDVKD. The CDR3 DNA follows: TGTGCCACCAGTGAGGGGCTATCCTACAATGAGCAGTTCTTC. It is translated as CATSEGLSYNEQFF.

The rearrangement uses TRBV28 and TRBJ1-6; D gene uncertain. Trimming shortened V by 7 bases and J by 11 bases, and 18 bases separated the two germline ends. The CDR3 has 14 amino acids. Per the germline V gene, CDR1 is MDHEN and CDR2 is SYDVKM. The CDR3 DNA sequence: TGTGCCAGCACCCTGGGAGGTTCTCGTACACCCCTCCACTTT. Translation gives CASTLGGSRTPLHF.

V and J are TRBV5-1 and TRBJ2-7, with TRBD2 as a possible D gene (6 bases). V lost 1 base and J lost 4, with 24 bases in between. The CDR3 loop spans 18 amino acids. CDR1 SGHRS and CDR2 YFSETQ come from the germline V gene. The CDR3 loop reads CASSLYGGTAGNPYEQYF. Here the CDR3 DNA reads TGCGCCAGCAGCTTGTATGGGGGGACGGCGGGAAACCCATACGAGCAGTACTTC.

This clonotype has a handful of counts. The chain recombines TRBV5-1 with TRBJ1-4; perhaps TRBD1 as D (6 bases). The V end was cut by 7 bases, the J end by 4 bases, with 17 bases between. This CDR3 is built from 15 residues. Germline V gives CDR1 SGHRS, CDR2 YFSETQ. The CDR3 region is CASGDQGRGNEKLFF. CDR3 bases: TGCGCCAGCGGCGATCAGGGGAGAGGTAATGAAAAACTGTTTTTT.

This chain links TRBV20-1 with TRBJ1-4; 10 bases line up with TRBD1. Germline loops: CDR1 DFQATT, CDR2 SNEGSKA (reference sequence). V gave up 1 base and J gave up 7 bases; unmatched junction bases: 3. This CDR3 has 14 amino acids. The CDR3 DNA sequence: TGCAGTGCTAGAGGGGACAGGGGCGGTGAAAAACTGTTTTTT. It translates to CSARGDRGGEKLFF.

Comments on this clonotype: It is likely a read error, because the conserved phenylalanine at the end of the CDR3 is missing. DNA for the CDR3: TGTGCCAGCAGCTTCGGGACTAGCGGGAGTTTATCAGATACGCAGTATTGT. The encoded protein is CASSFGTSGSLSDTQYC. The chain is built from TRBV5-5 and TRBJ2-3; 14 nucleotides align to TRBD2. V was pared by 2 bases and J by 4 bases, with 6 bases of the junction left unmatched. CDR3 length: 17 residues. From germline, CDR1 is SGHKS and CDR2 YYEKEE (reference sequence).

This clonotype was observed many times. CDR3 amino acids: CASSQDRSASQETQYF. The CDR3, as DNA: TGTGCCAGCAGCCAAGATCGATCGGCTAGCCAAGAGACCCAGTACTTC. The V gene is TRBV4-2, the J gene TRBJ2-5; D unclear. The CDR3 totals 16 residues. Germline-derived CDR1 and CDR2 are LGHNA and YNFKEQ. Trimming cost V 0 bases and J 1 base, with 12 bases left between them.

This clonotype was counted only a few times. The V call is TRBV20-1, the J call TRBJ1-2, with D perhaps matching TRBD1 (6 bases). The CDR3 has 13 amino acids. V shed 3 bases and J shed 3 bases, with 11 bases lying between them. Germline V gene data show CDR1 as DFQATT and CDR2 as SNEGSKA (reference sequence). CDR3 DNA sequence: TGCAGTGCTAGGGAGGGGGGCGACTATGGCTACACCTTC. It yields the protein CSAREGGDYGYTF.

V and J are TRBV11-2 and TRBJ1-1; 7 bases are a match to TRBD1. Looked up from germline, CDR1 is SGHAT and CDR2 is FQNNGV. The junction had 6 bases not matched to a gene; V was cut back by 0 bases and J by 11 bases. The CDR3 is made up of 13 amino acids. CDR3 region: CASSLDRTGGAFF. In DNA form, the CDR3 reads TGTGCCAGCAGCTTAGATAGGACAGGAGGGGCTTTCTTT.

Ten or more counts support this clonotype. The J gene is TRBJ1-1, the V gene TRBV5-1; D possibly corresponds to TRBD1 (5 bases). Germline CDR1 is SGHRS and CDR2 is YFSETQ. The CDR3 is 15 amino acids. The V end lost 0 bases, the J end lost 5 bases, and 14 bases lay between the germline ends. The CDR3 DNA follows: TGCGCCAGCAGCTTGGAGGGCGGGGCACAGACTGAAGCTTTCTTT. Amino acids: CASSLEGGAQTEAFF. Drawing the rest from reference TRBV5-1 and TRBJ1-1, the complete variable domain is KAGVTQTPRYLIKTRGQQVTLSCSPISGHRSVSWYQQTPGQGLQFLFEYFSETQRNKGNFPGRFSGRQFSNSRSEMNVSTLELGDSALYLCASSLEGGAQTEAFFGQGTRLTVV.

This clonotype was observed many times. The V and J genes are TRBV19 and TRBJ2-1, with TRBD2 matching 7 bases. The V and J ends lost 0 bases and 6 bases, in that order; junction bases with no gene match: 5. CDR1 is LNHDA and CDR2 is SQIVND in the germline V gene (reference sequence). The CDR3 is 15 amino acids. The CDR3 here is CASSIEGGTANEQFF. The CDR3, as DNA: TGTGCCAGTAGTATAGAGGGGGGGACCGCCAATGAGCAGTTCTTC.

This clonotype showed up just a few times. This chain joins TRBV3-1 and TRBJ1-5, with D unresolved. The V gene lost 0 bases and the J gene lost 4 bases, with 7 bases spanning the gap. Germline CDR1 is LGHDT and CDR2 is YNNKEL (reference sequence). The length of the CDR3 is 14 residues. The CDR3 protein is CASSQDVRNQPQHF. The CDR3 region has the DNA TGTGCCAGCAGCCAAGATGTCAGGAATCAGCCCCAGCATTTT.

CDR3 DNA sequence: TGTGCCAGCAGTTTAGCAAGCAGGGGCAATCAGCCCCAGCATTTT. Protein product: CASSLASRGNQPQHF. J is TRBJ1-5 and V is TRBV12-3 or TRBV12-4; TRBD1 is a possible D gene (5 bases). V lost 0 bases and J lost 2, with 8 bases in between. This CDR3 has 15 amino acids.

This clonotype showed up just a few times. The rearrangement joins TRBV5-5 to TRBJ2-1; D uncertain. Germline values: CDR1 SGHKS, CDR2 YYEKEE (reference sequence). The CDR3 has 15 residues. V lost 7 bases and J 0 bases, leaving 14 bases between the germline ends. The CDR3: CASLDSPSSYNEQFF. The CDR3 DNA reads TGTGCCAGCTTAGACTCGCCGAGCTCCTACAATGAGCAGTTCTTC.

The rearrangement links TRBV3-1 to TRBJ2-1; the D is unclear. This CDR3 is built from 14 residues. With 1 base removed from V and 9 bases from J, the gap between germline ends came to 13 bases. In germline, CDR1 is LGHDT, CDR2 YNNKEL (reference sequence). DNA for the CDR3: TGTGCCAGCAGCCAAGGACCCGGCTATGGTGAGCAGTTCTTC. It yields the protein CASSQGPGYGEQFF.

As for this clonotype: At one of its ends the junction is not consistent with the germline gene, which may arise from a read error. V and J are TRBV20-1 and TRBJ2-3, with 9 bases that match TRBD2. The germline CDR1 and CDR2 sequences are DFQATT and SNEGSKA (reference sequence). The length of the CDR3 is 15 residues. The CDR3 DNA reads TGCAGTGTTGCGCGGGAGGGCCGGGTCACAGATACGCGGTATTTT. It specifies CSVAREGRVTDTRYF.

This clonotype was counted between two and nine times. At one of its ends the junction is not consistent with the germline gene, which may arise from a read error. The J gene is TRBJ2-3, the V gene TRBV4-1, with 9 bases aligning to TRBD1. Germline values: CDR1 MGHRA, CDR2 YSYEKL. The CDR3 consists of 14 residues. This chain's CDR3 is CASSQGQGADAQYF. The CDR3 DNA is TGCGCCAGCAGTCAGGGACAGGGCGCAGATGCGCAGTATTTT.

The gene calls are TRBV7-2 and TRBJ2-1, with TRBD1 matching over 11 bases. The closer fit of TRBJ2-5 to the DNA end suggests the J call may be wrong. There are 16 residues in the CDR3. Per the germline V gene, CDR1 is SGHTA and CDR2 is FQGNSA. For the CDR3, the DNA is TGTGCCAGCAGCCGGGCGGGACAGGGGGTGTTTGAGACCCAGTACTTC. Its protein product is CASSRAGQGVFETQYF.

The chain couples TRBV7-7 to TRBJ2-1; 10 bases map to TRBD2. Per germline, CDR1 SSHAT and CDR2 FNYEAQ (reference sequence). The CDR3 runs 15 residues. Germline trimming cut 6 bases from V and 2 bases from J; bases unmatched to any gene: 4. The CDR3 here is CASSVSGGPYNEQFF. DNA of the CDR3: TGTGCCAGCAGTGTTAGCGGGGGGCCCTACAATGAGCAGTTCTTC.

The CDR3 loop is CSVNTGLGGPYF. The CDR3 region has the DNA TGCAGCGTTAATACAGGGTTGGGGGGACCTTACTTC. The chain couples TRBV29-1 to TRBJ2-4; D possibly matches TRBD1 or TRBD2 (6 bases each). CDR1 and CDR2 from the germline V gene are SQVTM and ANQGSEA. V dropped 5 bases and J dropped 16 bases, with 21 bases sitting between them. CDR3 length equals 12 residues.

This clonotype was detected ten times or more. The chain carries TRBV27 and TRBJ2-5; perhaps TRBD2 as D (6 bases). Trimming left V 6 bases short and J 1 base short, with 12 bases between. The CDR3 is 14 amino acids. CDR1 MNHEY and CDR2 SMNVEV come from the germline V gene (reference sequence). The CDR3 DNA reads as TGTGCCAGCAGACAAGCGGGCGGCCAAGAGACCCAGTACTTC. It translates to CASRQAGGQETQYF.

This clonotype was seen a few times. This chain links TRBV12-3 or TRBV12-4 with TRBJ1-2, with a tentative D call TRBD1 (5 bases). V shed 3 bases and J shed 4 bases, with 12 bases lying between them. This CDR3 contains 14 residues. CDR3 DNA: TGTGCCAGCAGTTTTGGGGGTTCTCCCTATGGCTACACCTTC. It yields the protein CASSFGGSPYGYTF.

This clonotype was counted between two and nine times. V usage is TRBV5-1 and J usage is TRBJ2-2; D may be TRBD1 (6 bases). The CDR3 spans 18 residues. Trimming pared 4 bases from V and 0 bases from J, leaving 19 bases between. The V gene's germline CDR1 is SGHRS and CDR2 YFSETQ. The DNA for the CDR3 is TGCGCCAGCAGCAGGACTTCCGGGACAACTACGAACACCGGGGAGCTGTTTTTT. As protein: CASSRTSGTTTNTGELFF.